This T cell receptor (beta chain) was recorded in a study of OX40 agonist ivuxolimab in advanced cancers. Whole-study findings and limits: Researchers did not determine the expanded peripheral T cells' antigen specificity.

A note on this clone: Its antigen is undetermined. At one of its ends the junction is not consistent with the germline gene, which may arise from a read error.

Measured with immunoSEQ multiplex PCR; TCRdb has only the in-frame clones, and not every one. The sample holds about 76,000 clones, roughly 85% seen once. The sample was CD4+ or CD8+ T cells sorted from blood, taken in a trial of the OX40 agonist ivuxolimab. The sequence was collected from an adult with an advanced solid tumor such as melanoma, head and neck, liver or kidney cancer.

CDR3 residues: CPGPHHQPQHF. CDR3 coding DNA: TGTCCGGGCCCCCATCATCAGCCCCAGCATTTT. The V call is TRBV20-1, the J call TRBJ1-5; D is uncertain. The CDR3 runs to 11 residues. Germline V gene sequence: CDR1 DFQATT, CDR2 SNEGSKA (reference sequence).